Reported below is one T cell receptor (beta chain). In terms of age and location, participants ranged from roughly 18 to 100 years and lived in roughly 22 US areas. This sample was included in a study of blood T cell repertoires in COVID-19. Study-wide context: In each case, the material was cDNA or gDNA derived from T cells, B-cell-depleted T cells, or PBMCs.

CDR1 LNHDA and CDR2 SQIVND come from the germline V gene (reference sequence). The CDR3 is 13 amino acids. Between the trimmed V and J ends, which lost 7 bases and 4 bases, there was a span of 11 bases. As handled by the study authors: From reference gene primer amplification, estimates of nucleated cell counts were derived. The table came from immunoSEQ multiplex PCR; TCRdb's copy has only in-frame clones and leaves some out. The V and J calls and clone size come from that table; D and trimming were worked out from the DNA. The sample shows more than 150,000 clones, less than 90% of them seen only once.

The material sequenced was PBMCs or T cells enriched from blood (not recorded which). This rearrangement joins TRBV19 to TRBJ1-3; D gene unclear. The TCR originated in a woman between 45 and 65 years old who had recovered from COVID-19. CDR3 amino acids: CASKPGDGNTIYF. DNA of the CDR3: TGTGCCAGTAAACCGGGAGACGGAAACACCATATATTTT.